This T cell receptor (beta chain) was documented in a study of cytomegalovirus exposure and HLA in healthy donors. Study-wide findings and caveats: Most observed TCR sequences were rare, whereas some public TCRs were detected in many donors.

Clones were sequenced by immunoSEQ multiplex PCR, and TCRdb holds only the in-frame ones, with some missing. This table has roughly 120,000 clones, over 65% appearing once. The V end lost 0 bases, the J end lost 0 bases, and 19 bases lay between the germline ends. CDR3 length equals 19 residues. The germline V gene encodes CDR1 MNHNS and CDR2 SASEGT. A word on this clone: The antigen remains unidentified.

The donors were in the roughly 120-subject validation cohort, distinct from the approximately 700-subject first cohort. Sequencing input: PBMCs. The chain has TRBV6-1 and TRBJ2-3; TRBD2 might be the D (6 bases). The sequence was obtained from a woman in her 30s in good health and CMV-seronegative. CDR3: CASSEAYGGGMFSTDTQYF. Written as DNA, the CDR3 is TGTGCCAGCAGTGAAGCATACGGTGGAGGGATGTTCAGCACAGATACGCAGTATTTT.